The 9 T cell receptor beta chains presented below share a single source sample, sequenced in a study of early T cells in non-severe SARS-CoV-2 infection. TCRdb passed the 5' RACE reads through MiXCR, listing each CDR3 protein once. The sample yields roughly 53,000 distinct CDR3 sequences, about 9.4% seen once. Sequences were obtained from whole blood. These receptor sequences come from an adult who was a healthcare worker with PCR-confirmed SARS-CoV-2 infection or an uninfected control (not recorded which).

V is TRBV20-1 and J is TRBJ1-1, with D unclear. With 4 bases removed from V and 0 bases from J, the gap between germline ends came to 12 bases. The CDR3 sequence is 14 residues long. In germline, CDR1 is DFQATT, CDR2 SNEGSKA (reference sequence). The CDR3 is CSAKGNGVNTEAFF. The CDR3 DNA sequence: TGCAGTGCTAAGGGTAATGGGGTGAACACTGAAGCTTTCTTT.

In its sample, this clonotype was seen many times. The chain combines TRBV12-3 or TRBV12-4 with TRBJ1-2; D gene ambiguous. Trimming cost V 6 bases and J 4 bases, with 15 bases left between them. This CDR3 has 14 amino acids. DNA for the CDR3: TGTGCCAGCAGCCCCTCCGGGGAGGCCTATGGCTACACCTTC. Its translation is CASSPSGEAYGYTF.

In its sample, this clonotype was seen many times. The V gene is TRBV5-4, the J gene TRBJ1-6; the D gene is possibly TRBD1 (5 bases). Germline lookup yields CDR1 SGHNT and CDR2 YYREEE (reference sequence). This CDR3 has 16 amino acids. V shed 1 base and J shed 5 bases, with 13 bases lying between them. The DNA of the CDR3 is TGTGCCAGCAGCTTGAAGTGGGGCTTCAATAATTCACCCCTCCACTTT. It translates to CASSLKWGFNNSPLHF. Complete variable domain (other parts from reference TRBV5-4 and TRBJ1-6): ETGVTQSPTHLIKTRGQQVTLRCSSQSGHNTVSWYQQALGQGPQFIFQYYREEENGRGNFPPRFSGLQFPNYSSELNVNALELDDSALYLCASSLKWGFNNSPLHFGNGTRLTVT.

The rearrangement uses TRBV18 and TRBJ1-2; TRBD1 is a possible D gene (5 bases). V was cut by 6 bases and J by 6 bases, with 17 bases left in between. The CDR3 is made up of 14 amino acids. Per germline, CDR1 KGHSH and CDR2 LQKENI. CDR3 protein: CASSPGIGADGYTF. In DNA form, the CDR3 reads TGTGCCAGCTCTCCAGGGATAGGGGCAGATGGCTACACCTTC.

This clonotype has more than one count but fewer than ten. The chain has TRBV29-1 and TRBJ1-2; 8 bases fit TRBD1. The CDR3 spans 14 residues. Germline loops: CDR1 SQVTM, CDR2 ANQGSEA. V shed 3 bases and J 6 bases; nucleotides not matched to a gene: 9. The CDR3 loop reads CSVESVRGRDGYTF. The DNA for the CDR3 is TGCAGCGTTGAGAGCGTCAGGGGGCGCGATGGCTACACCTTC.

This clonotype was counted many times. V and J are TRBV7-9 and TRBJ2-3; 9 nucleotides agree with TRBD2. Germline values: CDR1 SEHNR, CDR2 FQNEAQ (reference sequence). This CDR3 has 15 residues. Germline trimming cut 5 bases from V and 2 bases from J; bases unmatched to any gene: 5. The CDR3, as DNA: TGTGCCAGCAGCATACCGGGACTAGCCACAGATACGCAGTATTTT. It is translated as CASSIPGLATDTQYF. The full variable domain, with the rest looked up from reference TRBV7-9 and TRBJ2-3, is DTGVSQNPRHKITKRGQNVTFRCDPISEHNRLYWYRQTLGQGPEFLTYFQNEAQLEKSRLLSDRFSAERPKGSFSTLEIQRTEQGDSAMYLCASSIPGLATDTQYFGPGTRLTVL.

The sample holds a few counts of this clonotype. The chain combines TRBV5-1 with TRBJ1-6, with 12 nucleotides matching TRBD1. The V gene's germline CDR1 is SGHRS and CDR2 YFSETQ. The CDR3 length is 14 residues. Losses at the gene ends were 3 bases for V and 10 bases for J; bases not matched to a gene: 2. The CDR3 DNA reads TGCGCCAGCAGCTCGGGGACAGGGGGCTCACCCCTCCACTTT. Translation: CASSSGTGGSPLHF. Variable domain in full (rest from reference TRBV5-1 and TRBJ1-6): KAGVTQTPRYLIKTRGQQVTLSCSPISGHRSVSWYQQTPGQGLQFLFEYFSETQRNKGNFPGRFSGRQFSNSRSEMNVSTLELGDSALYLCASSSGTGGSPLHFGNGTRLTVT.

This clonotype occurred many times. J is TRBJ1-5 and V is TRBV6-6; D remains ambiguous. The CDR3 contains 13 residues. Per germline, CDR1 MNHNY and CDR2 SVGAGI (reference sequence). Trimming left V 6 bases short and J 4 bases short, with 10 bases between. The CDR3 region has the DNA TGTGCCAGCAGCCCCCCGCTTAATCAGCCCCAGCATTTT. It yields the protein CASSPPLNQPQHF.

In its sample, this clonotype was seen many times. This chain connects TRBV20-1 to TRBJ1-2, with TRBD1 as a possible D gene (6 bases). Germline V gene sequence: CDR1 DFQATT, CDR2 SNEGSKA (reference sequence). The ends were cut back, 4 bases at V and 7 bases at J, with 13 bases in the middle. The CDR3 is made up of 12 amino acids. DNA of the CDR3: TGCAGTGCTATTTGGGGGCGCCTTGGCTACACCTTC. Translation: CSAIWGRLGYTF.